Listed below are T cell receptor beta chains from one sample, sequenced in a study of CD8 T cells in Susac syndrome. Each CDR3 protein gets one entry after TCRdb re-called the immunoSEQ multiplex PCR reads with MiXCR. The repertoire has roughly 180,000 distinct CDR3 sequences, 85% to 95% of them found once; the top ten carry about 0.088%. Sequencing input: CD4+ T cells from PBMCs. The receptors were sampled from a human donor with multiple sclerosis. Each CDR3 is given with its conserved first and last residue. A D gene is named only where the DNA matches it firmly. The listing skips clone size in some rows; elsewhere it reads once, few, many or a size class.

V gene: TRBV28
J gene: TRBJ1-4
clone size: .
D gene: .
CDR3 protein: CASSLRGVDEKLFF
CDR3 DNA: TGTGCCAGCAGTTTAAGAGGGGTGGATGAAAAACTGTTTTTT

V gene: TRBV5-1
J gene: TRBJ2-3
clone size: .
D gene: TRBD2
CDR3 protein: CASSLYAGDSTDTQYF
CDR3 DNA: TGCGCCAGCAGCTTGTACGCGGGAGACAGCACAGATACGCAGTATTTT

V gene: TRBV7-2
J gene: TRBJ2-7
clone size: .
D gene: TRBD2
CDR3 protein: CASSSGLVSYEQYF
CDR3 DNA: TGTGCCAGCAGCTCGGGACTAGTTTCCTACGAGCAGTACTTC

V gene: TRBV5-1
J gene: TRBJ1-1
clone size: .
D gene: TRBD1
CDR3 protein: CASSATGGYNTEAFF
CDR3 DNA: TGCGCCAGCAGCGCTACAGGGGGGTATAACACTGAAGCTTTCTTT

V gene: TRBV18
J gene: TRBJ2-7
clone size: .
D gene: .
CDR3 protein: CASSLQPGPNHEQYF
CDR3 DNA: TGTGCCAGCTCACTTCAACCGGGCCCGAACCACGAGCAGTACTTC

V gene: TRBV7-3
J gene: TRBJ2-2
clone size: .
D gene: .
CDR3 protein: CASSSIWGELFF
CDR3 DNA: TGTGCCAGCAGTTCTATATGGGGGGAGCTGTTTTTT

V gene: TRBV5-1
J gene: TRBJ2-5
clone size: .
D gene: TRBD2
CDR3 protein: CASSAGLGEETQYF
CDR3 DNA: TGCGCCAGCAGCGCGGGACTAGGAGAAGAGACCCAGTACTTC

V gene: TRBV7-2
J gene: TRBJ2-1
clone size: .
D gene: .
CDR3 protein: CASRPYLPVAQFF
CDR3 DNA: TGTGCCAGCAGACCCTATTTGCCGGTCGCCCAGTTCTTC

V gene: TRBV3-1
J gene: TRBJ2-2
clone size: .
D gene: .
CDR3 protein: CASSQGQGDTGELFF
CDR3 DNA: TGTGCCAGCAGCCAAGGGCAGGGCGACACCGGGGAGCTGTTTTTT

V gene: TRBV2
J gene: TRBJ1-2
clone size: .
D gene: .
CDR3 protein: CASKLGADYGYTF
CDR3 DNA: TGTGCCAGCAAGCTAGGGGCGGACTATGGCTACACCTTC

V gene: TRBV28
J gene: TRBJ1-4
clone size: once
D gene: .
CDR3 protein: CATGAEKLFF
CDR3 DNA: TGTGCTACCGGCGCGGAAAAACTGTTTTTT

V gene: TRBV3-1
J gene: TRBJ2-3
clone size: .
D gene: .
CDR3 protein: CASSQNTVGADTQYF
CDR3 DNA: TGTGCCAGCAGCCAGAACACGGTGGGGGCTGATACGCAGTATTTT

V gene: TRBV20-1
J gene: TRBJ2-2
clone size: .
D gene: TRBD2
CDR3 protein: CSAALAGGQGGELFF
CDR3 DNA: TGCAGTGCCGCATTGGCGGGGGGGCAAGGCGGGGAGCTGTTTTTT

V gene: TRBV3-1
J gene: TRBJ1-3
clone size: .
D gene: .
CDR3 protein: CASSQSWGGSSGNTIYF
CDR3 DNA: TGTGCCAGCAGCCAAAGTTGGGGGGGCTCCTCTGGAAACACCATATATTTT

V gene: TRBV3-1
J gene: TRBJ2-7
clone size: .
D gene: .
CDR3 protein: CASSQGTGVLSEQYF
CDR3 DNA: TGTGCCAGCAGCCAAGGAACCGGAGTTCTGTCCGAGCAGTACTTC

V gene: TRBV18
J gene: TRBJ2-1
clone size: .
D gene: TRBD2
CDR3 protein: CASSGAGERNEQFF
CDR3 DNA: TGTGCCAGCTCAGGGGCGGGGGAGCGCAATGAGCAGTTCTTC

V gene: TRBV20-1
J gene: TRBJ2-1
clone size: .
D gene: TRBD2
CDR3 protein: CSASRLAGSNEQFF
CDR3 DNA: TGCAGTGCTAGTCGGCTAGCGGGGTCCAATGAGCAGTTCTTC

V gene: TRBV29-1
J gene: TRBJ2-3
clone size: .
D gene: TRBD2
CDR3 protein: CSVDSPSGGTDTQYF
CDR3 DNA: TGCAGCGTTGACTCTCCTAGCGGCGGCACAGATACGCAGTATTTT

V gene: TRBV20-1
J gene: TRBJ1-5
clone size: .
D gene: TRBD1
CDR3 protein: CSARVGTGNSNQPQHF
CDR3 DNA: TGCAGTGCTAGAGTAGGGACAGGGAATAGCAATCAGCCCCAGCATTTT

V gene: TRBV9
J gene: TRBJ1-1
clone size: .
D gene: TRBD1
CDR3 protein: CASSVGTEGTEAFF
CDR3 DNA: TGTGCCAGCAGCGTGGGGACAGAGGGCACTGAAGCTTTCTTT

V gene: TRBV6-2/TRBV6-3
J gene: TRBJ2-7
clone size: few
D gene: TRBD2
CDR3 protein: CASSYGTSGSDPLYEQYF
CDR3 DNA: TGTGCCAGCAGCTACGGGACTAGCGGGAGCGACCCCCTCTACGAGCAGTACTTC

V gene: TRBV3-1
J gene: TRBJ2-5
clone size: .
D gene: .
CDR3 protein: CASSQQGRTQYF
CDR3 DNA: TGTGCCAGCAGCCAACAAGGGAGGACCCAGTACTTC

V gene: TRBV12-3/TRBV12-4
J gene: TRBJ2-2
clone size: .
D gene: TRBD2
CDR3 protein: CASSPSGREGGELFF
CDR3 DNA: TGTGCCAGCAGCCCTAGCGGGAGGGAAGGCGGGGAGCTGTTTTTT

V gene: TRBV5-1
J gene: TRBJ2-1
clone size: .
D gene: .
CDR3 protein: CASTRGVDNEQFF
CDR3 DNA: TGCGCCAGCACCCGGGGAGTGGACAATGAGCAGTTCTTC

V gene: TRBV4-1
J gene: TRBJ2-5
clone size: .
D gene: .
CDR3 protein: CASSRGQGPVGETQYF
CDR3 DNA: TGCGCCAGCAGCCGAGGGCAGGGACCAGTGGGGGAGACCCAGTACTTC

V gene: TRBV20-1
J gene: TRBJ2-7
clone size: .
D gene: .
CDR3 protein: CSASRRIYEQYF
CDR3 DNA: TGCAGTGCTAGTAGACGGATCTACGAGCAGTACTTC

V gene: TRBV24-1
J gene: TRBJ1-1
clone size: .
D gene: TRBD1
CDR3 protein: CATRKGQGNTEAFF
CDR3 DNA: TGTGCCACCAGGAAAGGACAGGGCAACACTGAAGCTTTCTTT

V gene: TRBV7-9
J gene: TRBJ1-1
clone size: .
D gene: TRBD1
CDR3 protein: CASSQGQGQNTEAFF
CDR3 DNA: TGTGCCAGCAGCCAGGGACAGGGGCAGAACACTGAAGCTTTCTTT

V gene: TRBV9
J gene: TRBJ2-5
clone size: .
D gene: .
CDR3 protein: CASSSGTGAKETQYF
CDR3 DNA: TGTGCCAGCAGCAGTGGTACGGGGGCGAAGGAGACCCAGTACTTC

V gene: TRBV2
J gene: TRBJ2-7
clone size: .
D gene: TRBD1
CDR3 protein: CASSADRDGEQYF
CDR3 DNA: TGTGCCAGCAGTGCGGACAGGGATGGCGAGCAGTACTTC

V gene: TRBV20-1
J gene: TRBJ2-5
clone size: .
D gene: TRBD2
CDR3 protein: CSAGNPSGVQETQYF
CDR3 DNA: TGCAGTGCTGGTAATCCTAGCGGGGTCCAAGAGACCCAGTACTTC

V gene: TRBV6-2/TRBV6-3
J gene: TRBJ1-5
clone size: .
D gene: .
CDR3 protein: CASMNSNQPQHF
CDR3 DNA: TGTGCCAGCATGAATAGCAATCAGCCCCAGCATTTT

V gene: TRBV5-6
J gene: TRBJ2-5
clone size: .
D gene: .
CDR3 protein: CASNHPRSRAQTQYF
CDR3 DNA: TGTGCCAGCAACCACCCCAGGTCGAGGGCTCAGACCCAGTACTTC

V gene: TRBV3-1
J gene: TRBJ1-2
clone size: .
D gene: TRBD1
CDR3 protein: CASSQEGQGADYGYTF
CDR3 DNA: TGTGCCAGCAGCCAAGAGGGACAGGGGGCGGATTATGGCTACACCTTC

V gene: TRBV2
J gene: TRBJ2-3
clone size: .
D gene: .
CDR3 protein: CASGAEADTQYF
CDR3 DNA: TGTGCCAGCGGGGCGGAGGCAGATACGCAGTATTTT

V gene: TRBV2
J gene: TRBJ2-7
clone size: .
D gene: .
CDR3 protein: CASSEGDLRYEQYF
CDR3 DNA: TGTGCCAGCAGTGAAGGGGACCTAAGGTACGAGCAGTACTTC

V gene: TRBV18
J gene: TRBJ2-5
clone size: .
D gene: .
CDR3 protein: CASSLGSLETQYF
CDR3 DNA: TGTGCCAGCTCGCTAGGGAGTCTAGAGACCCAGTACTTC

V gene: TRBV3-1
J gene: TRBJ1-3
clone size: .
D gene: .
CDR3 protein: CASSQDRGTGNTIYF
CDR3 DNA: TGTGCCAGCAGCCAAGACCGGGGAACCGGAAACACCATATATTTT

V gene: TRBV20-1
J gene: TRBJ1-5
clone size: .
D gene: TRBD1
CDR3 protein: CSADGQGNQPQHF
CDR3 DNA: TGCAGTGCAGACGGACAGGGTAATCAGCCCCAGCATTTT

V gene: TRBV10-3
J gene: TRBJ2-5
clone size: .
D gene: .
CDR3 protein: CAIRAQLQETQYF
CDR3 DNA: TGTGCCATCCGCGCCCAGTTACAAGAGACCCAGTACTTC

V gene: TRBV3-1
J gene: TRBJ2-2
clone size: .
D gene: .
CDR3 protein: CASSHIGRSGTGELFF
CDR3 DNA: TGTGCCAGCAGCCACATCGGGCGGTCGGGCACCGGGGAGCTGTTTTTT

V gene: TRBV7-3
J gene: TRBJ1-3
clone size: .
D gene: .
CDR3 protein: CASSATGTRNSGNTIYF
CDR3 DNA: TGTGCCAGCAGCGCCACTGGGACTCGAAATTCTGGAAACACCATATATTTT

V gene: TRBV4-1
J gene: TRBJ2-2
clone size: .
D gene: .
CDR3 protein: CASSPPHRGKNTGELFF
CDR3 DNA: TGCGCCAGCAGCCCCCCGCATCGGGGAAAGAACACCGGGGAGCTGTTTTTT

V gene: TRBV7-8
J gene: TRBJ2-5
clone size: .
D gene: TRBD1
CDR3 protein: CASSSHGTGGGGTQYF
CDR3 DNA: TGTGCCAGCAGCTCTCATGGGACAGGGGGCGGTGGGACCCAGTACTTC

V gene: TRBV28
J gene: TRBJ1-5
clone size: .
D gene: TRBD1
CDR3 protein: CASSPQGVVLSNQPQHF
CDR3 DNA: TGTGCCAGCAGTCCCCAGGGGGTAGTTTTAAGCAATCAGCCCCAGCATTTT

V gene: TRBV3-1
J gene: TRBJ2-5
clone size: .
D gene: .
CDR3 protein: CASSQVVETQYF
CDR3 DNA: TGTGCCAGCAGCCAAGTGGTAGAGACCCAGTACTTC

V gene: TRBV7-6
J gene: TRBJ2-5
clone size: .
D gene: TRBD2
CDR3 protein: CASSLGLLAGGSGETQYF
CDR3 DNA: TGTGCCAGCAGCTTAGGCCTTCTAGCGGGAGGATCGGGGGAGACCCAGTACTTC

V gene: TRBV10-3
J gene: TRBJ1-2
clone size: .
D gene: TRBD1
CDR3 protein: CAISEPGQGGGYTF
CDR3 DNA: TGTGCCATCAGTGAGCCGGGACAGGGCGGTGGCTACACCTTC

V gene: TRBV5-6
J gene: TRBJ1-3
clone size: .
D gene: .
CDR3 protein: CASSLTYTGNTIYF
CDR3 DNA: TGTGCCAGCAGCTTAACATATACCGGAAACACCATATATTTT

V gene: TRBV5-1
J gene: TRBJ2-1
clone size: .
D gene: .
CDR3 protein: CASSLGTDYNEQFF
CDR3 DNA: TGCGCCAGCAGCTTGGGGACAGACTACAATGAGCAGTTCTTC

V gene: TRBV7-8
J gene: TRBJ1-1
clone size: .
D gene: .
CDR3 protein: CASSFTDLNTEAFF
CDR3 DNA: TGTGCCAGCAGCTTTACGGACTTGAACACTGAAGCTTTCTTT

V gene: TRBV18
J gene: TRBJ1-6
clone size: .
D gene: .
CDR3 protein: CASSPRGTGDSPLHF
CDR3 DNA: TGTGCCAGCTCACCACGGGGGACCGGGGATTCACCCCTCCACTTT

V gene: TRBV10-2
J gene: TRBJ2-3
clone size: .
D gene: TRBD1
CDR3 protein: CASSGFGTGNTDTQYF
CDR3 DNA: TGCGCCAGCAGTGGATTCGGGACAGGGAACACAGATACGCAGTATTTT

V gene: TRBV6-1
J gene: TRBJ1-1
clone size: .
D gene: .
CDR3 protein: CASSPRENTEAFF
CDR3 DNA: TGTGCCAGCAGCCCCAGGGAGAACACTGAAGCTTTCTTT

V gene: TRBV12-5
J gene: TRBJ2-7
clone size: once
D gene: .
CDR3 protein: CASGLGDGPYEQYF
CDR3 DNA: TGTGCTAGTGGTTTAGGGGACGGTCCCTACGAGCAGTACTTC

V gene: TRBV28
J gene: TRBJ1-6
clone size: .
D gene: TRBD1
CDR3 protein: CASSLSAGTGLLRYNSPLHF
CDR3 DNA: TGTGCCAGCAGTTTAAGCGCGGGGACAGGGCTTTTGAGGTATAATTCACCCCTCCACTTT

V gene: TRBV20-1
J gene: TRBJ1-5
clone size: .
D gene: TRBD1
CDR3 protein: CSAARTGLSNQPQHF
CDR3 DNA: TGCAGTGCCGCACGGACAGGTCTTAGCAATCAGCCCCAGCATTTT